This entry is about one TCR beta chain. V lost 0 bases to trimming and J lost 1 base, with 7 bases between them. CDR1 and CDR2 (germline): SGHRS, YFSETQ. CDR3 length equals 15 residues. TCRdb used MiXCR to reprocess the RT-PCR reads, holding one entry per CDR3 protein. The sample holds about 680,000 distinct CDR3 sequences, 13% to 15% seen once. The specimen was memory CD4+ T cells from blood. The receptor was derived from a female donor in good health, serving as a healthy control. V and J are TRBV5-1 and TRBJ2-2, with D uncertain. The CDR3 loop reads CASSLGPGNTGELFF. Written as DNA, the CDR3 is TGCGCCAGCAGCTTGGGTCCAGGGAACACCGGGGAGCTGTTTTTT.